This TCR beta chain emerged from a study of cytomegalovirus exposure and HLA in healthy donors. The sample holds one count of this clone. The junction departs from the called germline gene at one end, perhaps through a read error. In germline, CDR1 is MNHEY, CDR2 SMNVEV (reference sequence). The CDR3 totals 16 residues. The PCR ran on 60 Vbeta and 13 Jbeta primers. The method was immunoSEQ multiplex PCR; TCRdb's version includes in-frame clones alone and lacks a portion of them. The table records some 100,000 clones, roughly 83% of them present only once. The chain combines TRBV27 with TRBJ2-3; D possibly uses TRBD1 or TRBD2 (5 bases each). Input material: PBMCs. This clonotype was sampled from a female donor in good health and CMV-seropositive. For the CDR3, the DNA is TGTGGCAGCAGGGCCCGGGGTCCCAACCCTAATATCGAGCAGTATTTT. Translation: CGSRARGPNPNIEQYF.